The 8 T cell receptor beta chains below come from one sample, sequenced in a study of blood T cell repertoires in COVID-19. Clones were read by immunoSEQ multiplex PCR, and TCRdb kept only the in-frame ones, dropping some. Altogether approximately 100,000 clones are present, roughly 91% being singletons, with the ten largest covering around 6%. Specimen: peripheral blood. Source of these receptors: a human donor in a cohort sampled during active COVID-19.

The chain employs TRBV2 and TRBJ1-2, with 9 bases identical to TRBD1. The length of the CDR3 is 14 residues. Per germline, CDR1 SNHLY and CDR2 FYNNEI. Trimming removed 6 bases from V and 6 bases from J; junction bases left unmatched: 8. The CDR3 is CASRAGTGFHGYTF. CDR3 nucleotides: TGTGCCAGCAGAGCCGGGACAGGGTTCCATGGCTACACCTTC. The full variable domain, in which reference TRBV2 and TRBJ1-2 provide the parts outside the CDR3, is EPEVTQTPSHQVTQMGQEVILRCVPISNHLYFYWYRQILGQKVEFLVSFYNNEISEKSEIFDDQFSVERPDGSNFTLKIRSTKLEDSAMYFCASRAGTGFHGYTFGSGTRLTVV.

The chain links TRBV6-5 to TRBJ2-5; 7 bases fit TRBD2. The CDR3 covers 14 residues. Germline V lookup: CDR1 MNHEY, CDR2 SVGAGI. The J segment lost 2 bases and the V segment lost 6 bases, leaving 6 bases of the junction unmatched. CDR3 DNA: TGTGCCAGCAGGAGGGGAGGGAGGCAAGAGACCCAGTACTTC. Protein sequence: CASRRGGRQETQYF.

The chain is built from TRBV4-1 and TRBJ2-1; TRBD2 matches 10 bases. Germline V gene sequence: CDR1 MGHRA, CDR2 YSYEKL. This CDR3 has 16 residues. The trim removed 1 base at V and 8 bases at J, leaving 8 bases unmatched. The CDR3 coding sequence is TGCGCCAGCAGCCAAGTGACCGGGACTAGCGACTATGAGCAGTTCTTC. Its protein product is CASSQVTGTSDYEQFF.

This clone was picked up a small number of times. Other DNA sequences in the sample encode the same CDR3. The V and J genes are TRBV6-5 and TRBJ2-5; perhaps TRBD1 as D (5 bases). The CDR3 is 16 residues long. Germline CDR1 and CDR2: MNHEY and SVGAGI. V lost 0 bases to trimming and J lost 2 bases, with 13 bases between them. The CDR3: CASSYSGPRAQETQYF. CDR3 bases: TGTGCCAGCAGTTACTCGGGGCCACGAGCGCAAGAGACCCAGTACTTC.

The chain combines TRBV11-2 with TRBJ2-1; 7 nucleotides match TRBD2. The V and J ends lost 1 base and 6 bases, in that order; junction bases with no gene match: 3. Germline assignment: CDR1 SGHAT and CDR2 FQNNGV. The CDR3 spans 14 residues. The DNA of the CDR3 is TGTGCCAGCAGCTTAGTTTGGACTAGCAATGAGCAGTTCTTC. Translating gives CASSLVWTSNEQFF.

The chain recombines TRBV28 with TRBJ1-6, with 9 bases identical to TRBD1. Germline CDR1 reads MDHEN; CDR2 reads SYDVKM. This CDR3 is 14 amino acids long. V gave up 5 bases and J gave up 14 bases; unmatched junction bases: 10. CDR3 protein: CASSQGTGITTLHF. CDR3 nucleotide sequence: TGTGCCAGCAGTCAAGGGACAGGGATTACGACCCTCCACTTT.

The J gene is TRBJ1-2, the V gene TRBV18; TRBD1 agrees at 7 bases. J lost 3 bases, V lost 4 bases, and 8 bases had no gene match. Germline values: CDR1 KGHSH, CDR2 LQKENI. The CDR3 runs 15 residues. CDR3 nucleotides: TGTGCCAGCTCACTCCGGACAGGCCCCTACTATGGCTACACCTTC. Translated, it gives CASSLRTGPYYGYTF.

V usage is TRBV7-2 and J usage is TRBJ2-1; no clear D. The germline V and J ends were trimmed by 1 base and 4 bases, with 5 bases remaining between them. There are 13 residues in the CDR3. Per the germline V gene, CDR1 is SGHTA and CDR2 is FQGNSA. CDR3 loop: CASSLVLYNEQFF. In DNA, the CDR3 is TGTGCCAGCAGCTTAGTACTATACAATGAGCAGTTCTTC. The whole variable domain, remainder taken from reference TRBV7-2 and TRBJ2-1, is GAGVSQSPSNKVTEKGKDVELRCDPISGHTALYWYRQSLGQGLEFLIYFQGNSAPDKSGLPSDRFSAERTGGSVSTLTIQRTQQEDSAVYLCASSLVLYNEQFFGPGTRLTVL.